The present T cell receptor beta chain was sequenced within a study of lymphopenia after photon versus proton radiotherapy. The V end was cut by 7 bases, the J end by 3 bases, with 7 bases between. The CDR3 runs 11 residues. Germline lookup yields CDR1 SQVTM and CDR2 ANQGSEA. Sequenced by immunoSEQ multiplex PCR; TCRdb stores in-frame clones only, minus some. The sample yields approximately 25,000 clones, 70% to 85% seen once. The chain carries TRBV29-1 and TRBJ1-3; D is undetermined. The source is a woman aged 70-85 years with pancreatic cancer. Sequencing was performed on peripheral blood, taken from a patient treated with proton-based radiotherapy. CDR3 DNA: TGCAGCGCCGGGAGTGGAAACACCATATATTTT. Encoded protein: CSAGSGNTIYF.